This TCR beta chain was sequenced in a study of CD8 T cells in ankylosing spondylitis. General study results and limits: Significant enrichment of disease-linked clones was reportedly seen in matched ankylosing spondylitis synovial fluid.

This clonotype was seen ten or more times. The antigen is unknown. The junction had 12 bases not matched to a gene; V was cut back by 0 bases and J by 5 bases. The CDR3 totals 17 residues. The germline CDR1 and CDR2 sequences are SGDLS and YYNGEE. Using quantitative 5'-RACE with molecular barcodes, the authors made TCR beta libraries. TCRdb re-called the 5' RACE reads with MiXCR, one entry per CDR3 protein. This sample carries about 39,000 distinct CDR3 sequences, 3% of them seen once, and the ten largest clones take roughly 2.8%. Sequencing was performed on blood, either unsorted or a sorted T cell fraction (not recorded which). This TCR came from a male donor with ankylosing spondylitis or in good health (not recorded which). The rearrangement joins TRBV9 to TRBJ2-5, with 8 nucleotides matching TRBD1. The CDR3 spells CASSVGGGQGAEETQYF. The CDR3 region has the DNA TGTGCCAGCAGCGTAGGGGGAGGACAGGGCGCTGAGGAGACCCAGTACTTC.